This T cell receptor beta chain was sequenced during a study of cytomegalovirus exposure and HLA in healthy donors. Overall study findings and caveats: For most subjects, TCR beta sequences were reported to predict HLA-A and HLA-B alleles with accuracy.

To note about this clone: Its matching antigen is unknown.

Use of 60 Vbeta and 13 Jbeta primers characterized the PCR. Only in-frame clones appear in the TCRdb table, and some are missing; sequencing was by immunoSEQ multiplex PCR. This table holds 150,000 to 200,000 clones, roughly 80% found once. The CDR3 runs 14 residues. CDR1 is GTSNPN and CDR2 is SVGIG in the germline V gene (reference sequence). Trimming stripped 3 bases from V and 4 bases from J, with 15 bases between. The sequence was collected from a male donor in good health and CMV-seronegative. The material sequenced was PBMCs. The V and J genes are TRBV30 and TRBJ1-1; tentative D call: TRBD1 (6 bases). The CDR3: CAWRRTVIGTEAFF. The DNA for the CDR3 is TGTGCCTGGAGGCGGACAGTTATAGGCACTGAAGCTTTCTTT.